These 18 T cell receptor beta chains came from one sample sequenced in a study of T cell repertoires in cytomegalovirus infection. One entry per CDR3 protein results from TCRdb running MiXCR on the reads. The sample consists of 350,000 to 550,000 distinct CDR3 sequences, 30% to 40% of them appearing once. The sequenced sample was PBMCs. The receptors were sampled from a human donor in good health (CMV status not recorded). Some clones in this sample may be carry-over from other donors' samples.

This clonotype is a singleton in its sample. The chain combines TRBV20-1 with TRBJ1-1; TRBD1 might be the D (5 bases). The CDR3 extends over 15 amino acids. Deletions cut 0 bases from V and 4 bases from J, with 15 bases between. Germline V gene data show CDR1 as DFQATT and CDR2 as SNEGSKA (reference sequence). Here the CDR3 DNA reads TGCAGTGCTAGAGATCGGGGGGGTTGGGTCACTGAAGCTTTCTTT. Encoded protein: CSARDRGGWVTEAFF.

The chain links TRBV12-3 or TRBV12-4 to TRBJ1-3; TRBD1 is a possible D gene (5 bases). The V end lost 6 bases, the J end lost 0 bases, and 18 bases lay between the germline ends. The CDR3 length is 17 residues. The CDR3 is CASSSGPGTRSGNTIYF. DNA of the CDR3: TGTGCCAGCAGCAGTGGACCGGGGACCCGCTCTGGAAACACCATATATTTT.

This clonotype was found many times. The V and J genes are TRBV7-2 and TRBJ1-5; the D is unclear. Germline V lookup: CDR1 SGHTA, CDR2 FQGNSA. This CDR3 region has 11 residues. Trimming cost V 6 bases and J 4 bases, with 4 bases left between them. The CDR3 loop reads CASRINQPQHF. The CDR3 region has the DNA TGTGCCAGCAGAATTAATCAGCCCCAGCATTTT.

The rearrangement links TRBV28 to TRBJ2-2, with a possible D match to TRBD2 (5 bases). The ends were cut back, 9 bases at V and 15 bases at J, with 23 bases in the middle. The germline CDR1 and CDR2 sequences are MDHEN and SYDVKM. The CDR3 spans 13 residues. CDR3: CARSLQSLGDMFF. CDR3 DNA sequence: TGTGCCAGAAGTCTCCAGTCCCTCGGGGATATGTTTTTT. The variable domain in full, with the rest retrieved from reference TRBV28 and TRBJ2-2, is DVKVTQSSRYLVKRTGEKVFLECVQDMDHENMFWYRQDPGLGLRLIYFSYDVKMKEKGDIPEGYSVSREKKERFSLILESASTNQTSMYLCARSLQSLGDMFFGEGSRLTVL.

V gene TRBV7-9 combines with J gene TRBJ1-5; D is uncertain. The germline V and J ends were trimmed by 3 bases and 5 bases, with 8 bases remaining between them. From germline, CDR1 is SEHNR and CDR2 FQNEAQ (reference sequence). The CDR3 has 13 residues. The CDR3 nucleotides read TGTGCCAGCAGCTTGGACGGCTATCAGCCCCAGCATTTT. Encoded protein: CASSLDGYQPQHF.

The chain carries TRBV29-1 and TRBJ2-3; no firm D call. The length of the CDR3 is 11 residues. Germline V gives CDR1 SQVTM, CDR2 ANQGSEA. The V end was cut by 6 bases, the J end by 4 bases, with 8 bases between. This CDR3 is CSVPMADTQYF. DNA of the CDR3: TGCAGCGTCCCGATGGCAGATACGCAGTATTTT.

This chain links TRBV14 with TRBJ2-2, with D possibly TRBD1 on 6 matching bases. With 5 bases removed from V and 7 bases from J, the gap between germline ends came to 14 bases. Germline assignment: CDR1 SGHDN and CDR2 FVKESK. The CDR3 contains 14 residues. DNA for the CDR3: TGTGCCAGCAGCGTTAGACAGGCCGGCGGGGAGCTGTTTTTT. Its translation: CASSVRQAGGELFF.

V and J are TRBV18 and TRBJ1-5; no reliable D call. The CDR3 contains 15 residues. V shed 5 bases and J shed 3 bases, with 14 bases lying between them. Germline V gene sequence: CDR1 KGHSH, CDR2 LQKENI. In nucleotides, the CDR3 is TGTGCCAGCTCAGATGGAGCATCCACCAATCAGCCCCAGCATTTT. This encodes CASSDGASTNQPQHF. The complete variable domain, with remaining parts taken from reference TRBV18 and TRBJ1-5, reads NAGVMQNPRHLVRRRGQEARLRCSPMKGHSHVYWYRQLPEEGLKFMVYLQKENIIDESGMPKERFSAEFPKEGPSILRIQQVVRGDSAAYFCASSDGASTNQPQHFGDGTRLSIL.

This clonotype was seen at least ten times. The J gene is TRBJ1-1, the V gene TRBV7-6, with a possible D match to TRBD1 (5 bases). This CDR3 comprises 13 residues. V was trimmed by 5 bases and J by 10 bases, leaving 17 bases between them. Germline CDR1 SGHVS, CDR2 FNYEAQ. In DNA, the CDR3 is TGTGCCAGCAGCCCGGGACCGGTAAGAGGAGCTTTCTTT. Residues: CASSPGPVRGAFF. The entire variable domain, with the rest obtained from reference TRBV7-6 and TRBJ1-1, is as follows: GAGVSQSPRYKVTKRGQDVALRCDPISGHVSLYWYRQALGQGPEFLTYFNYEAQQDKSGLPNDRFSAERPEGSISTLTIQRTEQRDSAMYRCASSPGPVRGAFFGQGTRLTVV.

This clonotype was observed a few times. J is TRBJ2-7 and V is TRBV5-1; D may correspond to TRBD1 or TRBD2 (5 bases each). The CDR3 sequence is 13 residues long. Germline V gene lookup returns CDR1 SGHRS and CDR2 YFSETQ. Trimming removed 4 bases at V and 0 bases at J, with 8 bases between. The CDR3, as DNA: TGCGCCAGCAGCACCGGGGCCTCCTACGAGCAGTACTTC. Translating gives CASSTGASYEQYF.

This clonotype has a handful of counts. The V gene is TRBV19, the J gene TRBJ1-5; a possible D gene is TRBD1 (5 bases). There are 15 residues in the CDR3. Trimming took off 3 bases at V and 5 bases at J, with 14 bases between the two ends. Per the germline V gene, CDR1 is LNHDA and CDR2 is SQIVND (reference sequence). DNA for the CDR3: TGTGCCAGTAGTATTTTCGTGACAGTGGATCAGCCCCAGCATTTT. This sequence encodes CASSIFVTVDQPQHF.

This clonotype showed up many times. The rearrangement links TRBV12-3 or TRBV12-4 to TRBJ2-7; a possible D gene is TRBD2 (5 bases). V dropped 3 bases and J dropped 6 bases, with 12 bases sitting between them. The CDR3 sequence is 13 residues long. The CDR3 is CASSFGVAGEQYF. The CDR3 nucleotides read TGTGCCAGCAGTTTCGGGGTGGCGGGCGAGCAGTACTTC.

The CDR3 coding sequence is TGCGCCAGCAGCCAAGATGATCAAGCCACAGATACGCAGTATTTT. Its translation: CASSQDDQATDTQYF. The genes are TRBV4-1 and TRBJ2-3; D is undetermined. The CDR3 loop spans 15 amino acids. Germline CDR1 is MGHRA and CDR2 is YSYEKL. V was clipped by 0 bases and J by 2 bases, with 9 bases between them.

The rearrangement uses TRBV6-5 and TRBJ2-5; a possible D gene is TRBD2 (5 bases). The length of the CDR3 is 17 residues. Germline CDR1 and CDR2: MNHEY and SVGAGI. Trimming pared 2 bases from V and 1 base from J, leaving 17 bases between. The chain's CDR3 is CASSYGVSEPLQETQYF. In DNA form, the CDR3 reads TGTGCCAGCAGTTACGGCGTTAGCGAGCCCCTCCAAGAGACCCAGTACTTC.

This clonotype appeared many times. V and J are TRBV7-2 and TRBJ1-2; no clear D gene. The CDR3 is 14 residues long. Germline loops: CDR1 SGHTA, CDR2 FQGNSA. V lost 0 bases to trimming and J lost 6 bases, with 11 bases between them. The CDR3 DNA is TGTGCCAGCAGCTTAGCGAATTACAATGATGGCTACACCTTC. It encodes CASSLANYNDGYTF.

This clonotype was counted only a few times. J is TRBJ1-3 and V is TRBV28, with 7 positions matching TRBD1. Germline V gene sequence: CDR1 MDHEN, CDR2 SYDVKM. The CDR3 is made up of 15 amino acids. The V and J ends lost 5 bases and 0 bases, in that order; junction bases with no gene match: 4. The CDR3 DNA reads TGTGCCAGCAGTCGAGGGGGCAACTCTGGAAACACCATATATTTT. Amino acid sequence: CASSRGGNSGNTIYF.

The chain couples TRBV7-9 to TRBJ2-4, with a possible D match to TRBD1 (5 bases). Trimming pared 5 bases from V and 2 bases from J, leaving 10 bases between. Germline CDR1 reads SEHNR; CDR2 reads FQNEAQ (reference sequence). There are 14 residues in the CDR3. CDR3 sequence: CASSNPGTKNIQYF. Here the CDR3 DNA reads TGTGCCAGCAGCAATCCAGGGACCAAAAACATTCAGTACTTC.

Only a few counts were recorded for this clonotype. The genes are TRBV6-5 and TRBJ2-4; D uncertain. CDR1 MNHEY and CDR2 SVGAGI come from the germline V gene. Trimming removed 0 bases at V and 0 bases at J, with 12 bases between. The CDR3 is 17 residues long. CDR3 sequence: CASSYSIGTLAKNIQYF. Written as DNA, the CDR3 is TGTGCCAGCAGTTACTCGATCGGTACCTTAGCCAAAAACATTCAGTACTTC.